These 29 T cell receptor beta chains were all obtained from the same sample, sequenced in a study of blood T cells in healthy people across ages. Using a J-beta primer mix together with a sample-barcoded 5' primer, a second PCR was run for roughly 7 to 11 cycles. TCRdb passed the 5' RACE reads through MiXCR, listing each CDR3 protein once. The table lists 550,000 to 750,000 distinct CDR3 sequences, roughly 21% of them singletons, with roughly 3.9% in the top ten. The sequenced sample was blood. These receptor sequences come from a man in his 70s in good health.

The chain carries TRBV6-5 and TRBJ2-2; a possible D gene is TRBD1 (5 bases). V was cut by 6 bases and J by 6 bases, with 11 bases left in between. The CDR3 totals 13 residues. The germline gives CDR1 MNHEY, CDR2 SVGAGI. CDR3 coding DNA: TGTGCCAGCAGAAAGCAGGGTCCCGGGGAGCTGTTTTTT. Translated, it gives CASRKQGPGELFF.

This clonotype was observed a few times. The chain links TRBV10-3 to TRBJ2-5, with D possibly matching TRBD2 (6 bases). This CDR3 is 14 amino acids long. V was clipped by 2 bases and J by 5 bases, with 12 bases between them. Germline V gives CDR1 ENHRY, CDR2 SYGVKD. In nucleotides, the CDR3 is TGTGCCATCAGTGAGGAGGGGAGGCGGGAGACCCAGTACTTC. Its protein product is CAISEEGRRETQYF.

This clonotype has a handful of counts. V is TRBV29-1 and J is TRBJ2-1, with D possibly being TRBD2 (5 bases). Germline V CDR1 and CDR2: SQVTM, ANQGSEA. CDR3 length: 12 amino acids. Written as DNA, the CDR3 is TGCGCTTGTCCCGGGACCTACAATGAGCAGTTCTTC. It specifies CACPGTYNEQFF.

The rearrangement links TRBV15 to TRBJ2-4, with unresolved D. This CDR3 has 15 amino acids. CDR1 is LNHNV and CDR2 is YYDKDF in the germline V gene (reference sequence). V gave up 0 bases and J gave up 3 bases, with 9 bases separating them. The CDR3 nucleotides read TGTGCCACCAGCAGAGATGGGGTGGGCAAAAACATTCAGTACTTC. It specifies CATSRDGVGKNIQYF.

This clonotype was recorded a few times. The rearrangement links TRBV5-1 to TRBJ2-7; D may match TRBD1 or TRBD2 (5 bases each). The V end was cut by 1 base, the J end by 7 bases, with 18 bases between. The CDR3 has 15 amino acids. Germline values: CDR1 SGHRS, CDR2 YFSETQ. CDR3 coding DNA: TGCGCCAGCAGCTTGATGCCGGGACCCACAGAGGAGCAGTACTTC. Protein: CASSLMPGPTEEQYF.

The chain couples TRBV5-1 to TRBJ2-6; 10 bases match TRBD1. J gave up 0 bases and V 1 base, and 19 bases lay outside the gene matches. Germline CDR1 and CDR2: SGHRS and YFSETQ. The CDR3 runs 23 residues. CDR3 DNA: TGCGCCAGCAGCTTGCACCGGATTCCGGGACAGGGGTTTTTCCACTCTGGGGCCAACGTCCTGACTTTC. It codes for CASSLHRIPGQGFFHSGANVLTF.

This chain joins TRBV29-1 and TRBJ1-5; 7 positions agree with TRBD1. V lost 4 bases, J lost 3 bases, and 3 bases stayed unmatched. Germline V gives CDR1 SQVTM, CDR2 ANQGSEA. The CDR3 spans 13 residues. CDR3 protein: CSVGGGYNQPQHF. The CDR3 DNA is TGCAGCGTTGGAGGGGGCTACAATCAGCCCCAGCATTTT.

This sequence joins TRBV2 and TRBJ2-1; possible D gene TRBD1, 6 bases. The CDR3 spans 13 residues. Per germline, CDR1 SNHLY and CDR2 FYNNEI. V gave up 8 bases and J gave up 4 bases, with 12 bases separating them. The CDR3 loop is CASSEQGYNEQFF. The CDR3 DNA reads TGTGCCAGCTCCGAACAGGGATACAATGAGCAGTTCTTC.

V usage is TRBV5-1 and J usage is TRBJ2-2; D is ambiguous. The CDR3 is 14 amino acids. The V and J ends lost 2 bases and 1 base respectively, with 6 bases between them. CDR1 SGHRS and CDR2 YFSETQ come from the germline V gene. CDR3 region: CASSFSLNTGELFF. The CDR3 nucleotides are TGCGCCAGCAGCTTCTCTTTGAACACCGGGGAGCTGTTTTTT.

This clonotype has a handful of counts. A read error may account for a junction end that differs from germline. This chain connects TRBV20-1 to TRBJ2-5; 7 bases are a match to TRBD2. Per germline, CDR1 DFQATT and CDR2 SNEGSKA (reference sequence). The CDR3 contains 15 residues. The CDR3: CSARSLAEIQETQYF. The CDR3, as DNA: TGCAGCGCTAGGTCCCTAGCGGAGATCCAAGAGACCCAGTACTTC.

The table lists this clonotype with a few counts. The chain is built from TRBV5-1 and TRBJ2-5, with 8 bases fitting TRBD2. The J call may not be correct, given that the DNA end is closer to TRBJ2-1. CDR3 size: 17 residues. Germline CDR1 SGHRS, CDR2 YFSETQ. CDR3 nucleotides: TGCGCCAGCAGCTTGGCCTCCTTACTAGCGGAGAGGGGTGAGCAGTTCTTC. Amino acids: CASSLASLLAERGEQFF.

This clonotype was counted a few times. The chain combines TRBV28 with TRBJ2-3, with D unclear. This CDR3 is built from 15 residues. Germline values: CDR1 MDHEN, CDR2 SYDVKM. V shed 3 bases and J shed 1 base, with 11 bases lying between them. The CDR3 reads CASSFVGIGTDTQYF. The CDR3 DNA sequence: TGTGCCAGCAGTTTTGTAGGGATTGGCACAGATACGCAGTATTTT.

Only a few counts were recorded for this clonotype. J is TRBJ2-5 and V is TRBV15; TRBD1 agrees at 7 bases. Trimming cost V 0 bases and J 3 bases; bases outside gene matches: 1. CDR1 is LNHNV and CDR2 is YYDKDF in the germline V gene (reference sequence). This CDR3 has 14 residues. CDR3 nucleotide sequence: TGTGCCACCAGCAGAGATACAGGGGAAGAGACCCAGTACTTC. Translation: CATSRDTGEETQYF.

In this sample, this clonotype turned up a few times. This chain joins TRBV5-1 and TRBJ2-5, with 13 bases that match TRBD2. Judging by the DNA end, TRBJ2-1 fits better; the J call may be wrong. CDR1 and CDR2 from the germline V gene are SGHRS and YFSETQ. CDR3 length: 15 residues. The CDR3 region has the DNA TGCGCCAGCAGCATCGGGACTAGCGGGAACCATGAGCAGTTCTTC. This translates into CASSIGTSGNHEQFF.

The chain carries TRBV5-1 and TRBJ1-5, with D hard to call. V shed 0 bases and J shed 9 bases, with 10 bases lying between them. Germline-derived CDR1 and CDR2 are SGHRS and YFSETQ. This CDR3 is built from 13 residues. The DNA for the CDR3 is TGCGCCAGCAGCTTGGAAGGAGATCGGCCCCAGCATTTT. Translated, it gives CASSLEGDRPQHF.

The chain has TRBV6-6 and TRBJ2-5; TRBD1 or TRBD2 may be the D gene (6 bases each). Judging by the DNA end, TRBJ2-1 fits better; the J call may be wrong. This CDR3 spans 15 amino acids. The germline V gene encodes CDR1 MNHNY and CDR2 SVGAGI (reference sequence). The CDR3 sequence is CASSTQGLASNEQFF. The CDR3 bases are TGTGCCAGCAGTACCCAGGGGCTAGCGAGCAATGAGCAGTTCTTC.

The chain carries TRBV28 and TRBJ1-2; D remains ambiguous. Per germline, CDR1 MDHEN and CDR2 SYDVKM. This CDR3 region has 14 residues. Trimming stripped 5 bases from V and 6 bases from J, with 16 bases between. The CDR3 nucleotides are TGTGCCAGCAGTCCATTCGGCCCATCCGATGGCTACACCTTC. It specifies CASSPFGPSDGYTF.

This clonotype showed up just a few times. This rearrangement joins TRBV20-1 to TRBJ2-5; 7 bases are shared with TRBD2. Germline V lookup: CDR1 DFQATT, CDR2 SNEGSKA (reference sequence). The CDR3 is 12 residues long. With V trimmed by 4 bases and J by 3 bases, 2 bases remained unmatched. The CDR3 DNA reads TGCAGTGCTAAACTAGCGAAAGAGACCCAGTACTTC. The encoded protein is CSAKLAKETQYF.

This chain connects TRBV7-2 to TRBJ2-2, with 8 bases that match TRBD1. Germline V lookup: CDR1 SGHTA, CDR2 FQGNSA. The CDR3 loop spans 17 amino acids. V shed 5 bases, J shed 0 bases, and the junction held 8 bases outside the gene matches. CDR3 bases: TGTGCCAGCAGCAAGCGACAGGGGCGAACGAACACCGGGGAGCTGTTTTTT. It is translated as CASSKRQGRTNTGELFF.

This clonotype was seen many times. The chain recombines TRBV9 with TRBJ2-3; D remains unclear. Per germline, CDR1 SGDLS and CDR2 YYNGEE. The V end lost 2 bases, the J end lost 2 bases, and 9 bases lay between the germline ends. The CDR3 spans 14 residues. CDR3 bases: TGTGCCAGCAGCGTCGGACGTAACACAGATACGCAGTATTTT. Encoded protein: CASSVGRNTDTQYF. Drawing the rest from reference TRBV9 and TRBJ2-3, the complete variable domain is DSGVTQTPKHLITATGQRVTLRCSPRSGDLSVYWYQQSLDQGLQFLIQYYNGEERAKGNILERFSAQQFPDLHSELNLSSLELGDSALYFCASSVGRNTDTQYFGPGTRLTVL.

This clonotype was seen repeatedly, ten times or more. This chain links TRBV29-1 with TRBJ2-1; TRBD1 matches 10 bases. The trim removed 1 base at V and 4 bases at J, leaving 1 base unmatched. The CDR3 consists of 14 residues. CDR1 SQVTM and CDR2 ANQGSEA come from the germline V gene. The CDR3 sequence is CSVEGTGGYNEQFF. DNA of the CDR3: TGCAGCGTTGAAGGGACAGGGGGATACAATGAGCAGTTCTTC.

The chain carries TRBV20-1 and TRBJ2-1, with 9 nucleotides matching TRBD2. CDR1 and CDR2 from the germline V gene are DFQATT and SNEGSKA (reference sequence). This CDR3 has 16 residues. The CDR3 sequence: CSAPNVAGALYNEQFF. The CDR3 DNA follows: TGCAGCGCTCCGAACGTAGCGGGAGCGCTCTACAATGAGCAGTTCTTC.

This clonotype was observed a few times. The V call is TRBV19, the J call TRBJ1-4, with TRBD1 as a possible D gene (5 bases). The CDR3 has 16 amino acids. Germline V gene sequence: CDR1 LNHDA, CDR2 SQIVND (reference sequence). Trimming removed 6 bases at V and 0 bases at J, with 14 bases between. The CDR3 spells CASRKDSYATNEKLFF. CDR3 DNA: TGTGCCAGTAGGAAAGACAGCTACGCAACTAATGAAAAACTGTTTTTT.

The rearrangement links TRBV28 to TRBJ2-2; TRBD1 agrees at 10 bases. The CDR3 has 15 residues. CDR1 and CDR2 (germline): MDHEN, SYDVKM. Germline trimming cut 7 bases from V and 5 bases from J; bases unmatched to any gene: 7. This chain's CDR3 is CASTRRTGGTGELFF. The CDR3 coding sequence is TGTGCCAGCACCAGGAGGACAGGGGGGACCGGGGAGCTGTTTTTT.

This clonotype has more than one count but fewer than ten. The chain recombines TRBV25-1 with TRBJ1-1; no reliable D call. Germline CDR1 MGHDK, CDR2 SYGVNS. V was trimmed by 2 bases and J by 4 bases, leaving 14 bases between them. This CDR3 contains 15 residues. CDR3 residues: CASSENTYFGTEAFF. Here the CDR3 DNA reads TGTGCCAGCAGTGAAAACACCTATTTCGGCACTGAAGCTTTCTTT.

This clonotype showed up just a few times. This chain links TRBV7-9 with TRBJ2-2; D unresolved. V was trimmed by 4 bases and J by 1 base, leaving 7 bases between them. This CDR3 contains 14 residues. CDR1 and CDR2 from the germline V gene are SEHNR and FQNEAQ (reference sequence). The CDR3 DNA sequence: TGTGCCAGCAGCTCCAACAAGAACACCGGGGAGCTGTTTTTT. Its protein product is CASSSNKNTGELFF.

This clonotype was detected a few times. V and J are TRBV12-3 or TRBV12-4 and TRBJ2-3; TRBD2 matches 11 bases. The V segment lost 6 bases and the J segment 2 bases; nucleotides outside the gene matches: 7. CDR3 length: 16 amino acids. CDR3: CASRPGLADHTDTQYF. CDR3 nucleotides: TGTGCCAGCAGACCGGGACTAGCGGACCACACAGATACGCAGTATTTT.

This clonotype appeared a few times. With a much larger clone just one base away, this may be a read error. The chain has TRBV5-1 and TRBJ2-1, with D perhaps matching TRBD2 (5 bases). The V end was cut by 4 bases, the J end by 6 bases, with 17 bases between. Germline values: CDR1 SGHRS, CDR2 YFSETQ. The CDR3 is 15 amino acids. CDR3 sequence: CASSKRGSPCNEQFF. The CDR3, as DNA: TGCGCCAGCAGCAAACGAGGGAGTCCCTGCAATGAGCAGTTCTTC.

The V call is TRBV11-2, the J call TRBJ2-3; 10 bases align to TRBD2. Germline lookup yields CDR1 SGHAT and CDR2 FQNNGV. There are 15 residues in the CDR3. V gave up 3 bases and J gave up 5 bases; unmatched junction bases: 5. CDR3 nucleotide sequence: TGTGCCAGCAGCTTCACTAGCGGGATAATAGATACGCAGTATTTT. This encodes CASSFTSGIIDTQYF. The whole variable domain, filled in from reference TRBV11-2 and TRBJ2-3, reads EAGVAQSPRYKIIEKRQSVAFWCNPISGHATLYWYQQILGQGPKLLIQFQNNGVVDDSQLPKDRFSAERLKGVDSTLKIQPAKLEDSAVYLCASSFTSGIIDTQYFGPGTRLTVL.